This record covers a single TCR beta chain. As yet, its antigen is unknown. The identical CDR3 is also encoded by other nucleotide sequences in the sample. Deletions cut 7 bases from V and 4 bases from J, with 8 bases between. This CDR3 has 11 amino acids. CDR1 is MNHNY, CDR2 SVGAGI, per germline (reference sequence). This entry is derived from a study of T cells after posttransplantation cyclophosphamide. Findings and caveats of the study: Donor CD8+ memory clones often dominated recipient blood repertoires at later times.

Assay used: immunoSEQ multiplex PCR; TCRdb lists only in-frame clones, some missing. Here the sample spans some 53,000 clones, about 82% being singletons. This TCR was recovered from a man aged 30-40 years with a blood cancer, CMV-positive, and with a related stem cell donor. The chain recombines TRBV6-6 with TRBJ2-7, with D tentatively TRBD2 (5 bases). The sequencing sample was made of PBMCs. The CDR3 region has the DNA TGTGCCAGCACCAGAGGGTACGAGCAGTACTTC. Encoded protein: CASTRGYEQYF.